This paragraph reports one T cell receptor beta chain. The antigen it binds to is not known. Base qualities are missing; no much larger clone stands one base away. CDR1 SGHVS and CDR2 FQNEAQ are derived from the germline V gene. The cysteine opens and the phenylalanine closes a CDR3 of 17 amino acids. CDR3 DNA only is kept here, 51 bases in frame from base 1. Germline trimming: 3 bases from V, 3 bases from J; junction bases outside gene matches: 8. Library preparation used RT-PCR. This sample was sequenced with an Illumina HiSeq 2500. The public reads were reprocessed in TCRdb via fastp at Q25 and MiXCR, keeping in-frame beta chains. Rows are unified per CDR3 protein, each entry keeping the most common DNA and genes. This sample has about 800,000 distinct CDR3 sequences in its table, and 21% of those were observed once. 9.5% to 13% of the sample is held by the ten biggest clonotypes. The data were obtained in a study of response to subunit inactivated influenza vaccine (dated by TCRdb to between 2017 and 2018). Looking at the study overall: The study used deep quantitative T cell receptor repertoire profiling to track responses to a trivalent subunit inactivated influenza vaccine.

The study at large found these results: The authors proposed that each seasonal influenza vaccination may bring in only a limited number of new T cells.

The sequenced sample was PBMCs from blood, obtained 4 to 6 days after vaccination. The rearranged segments are TRBV7-8 and TRBJ2-1, with 10 bases matching TRBD1. The receptor's source is a man aged 45-60 years who received an inactivated influenza vaccine. Donor details come from another sample of the same person, matched by shared clones. The CDR3: CASSFQSGTGVYNEQFF. The nucleotide sequence reads TGTGCCAGCAGCTTTCAGTCTGGGACAGGGGTCTACAATGAGCAGTTCTTC.